The text below deals with one T cell receptor beta chain. The sample originates from a study of ipilimumab plus nivolumab after autologous stem cell transplantation. Study-level background: Median doses per patient: a few ipilimumab, about eight nivolumab.

Clones were read by immunoSEQ multiplex PCR, and TCRdb kept only the in-frame ones, dropping some. Here the sample spans tens of thousands of clones, around 80% being singletons. Germline loops: CDR1 LNHDA, CDR2 SQIVND (reference sequence). This CDR3 comprises 18 residues. Germline trimming cut 4 bases from V and 1 base from J; bases unmatched to any gene: 8. This sample comprised PBMCs, obtained in a trial of ipilimumab plus nivolumab as post-transplant consolidation. This clonotype was sampled from a male donor with diffuse large B-cell lymphoma. The chain employs TRBV19 and TRBJ1-5; TRBD1 matches at 12 bases. The CDR3 spells CASSTGTGGGSSNQPQHF. The DNA for the CDR3 is TGTGCCAGTAGTACTGGGACAGGGGGCGGTTCGAGCAATCAGCCCCAGCATTTT.